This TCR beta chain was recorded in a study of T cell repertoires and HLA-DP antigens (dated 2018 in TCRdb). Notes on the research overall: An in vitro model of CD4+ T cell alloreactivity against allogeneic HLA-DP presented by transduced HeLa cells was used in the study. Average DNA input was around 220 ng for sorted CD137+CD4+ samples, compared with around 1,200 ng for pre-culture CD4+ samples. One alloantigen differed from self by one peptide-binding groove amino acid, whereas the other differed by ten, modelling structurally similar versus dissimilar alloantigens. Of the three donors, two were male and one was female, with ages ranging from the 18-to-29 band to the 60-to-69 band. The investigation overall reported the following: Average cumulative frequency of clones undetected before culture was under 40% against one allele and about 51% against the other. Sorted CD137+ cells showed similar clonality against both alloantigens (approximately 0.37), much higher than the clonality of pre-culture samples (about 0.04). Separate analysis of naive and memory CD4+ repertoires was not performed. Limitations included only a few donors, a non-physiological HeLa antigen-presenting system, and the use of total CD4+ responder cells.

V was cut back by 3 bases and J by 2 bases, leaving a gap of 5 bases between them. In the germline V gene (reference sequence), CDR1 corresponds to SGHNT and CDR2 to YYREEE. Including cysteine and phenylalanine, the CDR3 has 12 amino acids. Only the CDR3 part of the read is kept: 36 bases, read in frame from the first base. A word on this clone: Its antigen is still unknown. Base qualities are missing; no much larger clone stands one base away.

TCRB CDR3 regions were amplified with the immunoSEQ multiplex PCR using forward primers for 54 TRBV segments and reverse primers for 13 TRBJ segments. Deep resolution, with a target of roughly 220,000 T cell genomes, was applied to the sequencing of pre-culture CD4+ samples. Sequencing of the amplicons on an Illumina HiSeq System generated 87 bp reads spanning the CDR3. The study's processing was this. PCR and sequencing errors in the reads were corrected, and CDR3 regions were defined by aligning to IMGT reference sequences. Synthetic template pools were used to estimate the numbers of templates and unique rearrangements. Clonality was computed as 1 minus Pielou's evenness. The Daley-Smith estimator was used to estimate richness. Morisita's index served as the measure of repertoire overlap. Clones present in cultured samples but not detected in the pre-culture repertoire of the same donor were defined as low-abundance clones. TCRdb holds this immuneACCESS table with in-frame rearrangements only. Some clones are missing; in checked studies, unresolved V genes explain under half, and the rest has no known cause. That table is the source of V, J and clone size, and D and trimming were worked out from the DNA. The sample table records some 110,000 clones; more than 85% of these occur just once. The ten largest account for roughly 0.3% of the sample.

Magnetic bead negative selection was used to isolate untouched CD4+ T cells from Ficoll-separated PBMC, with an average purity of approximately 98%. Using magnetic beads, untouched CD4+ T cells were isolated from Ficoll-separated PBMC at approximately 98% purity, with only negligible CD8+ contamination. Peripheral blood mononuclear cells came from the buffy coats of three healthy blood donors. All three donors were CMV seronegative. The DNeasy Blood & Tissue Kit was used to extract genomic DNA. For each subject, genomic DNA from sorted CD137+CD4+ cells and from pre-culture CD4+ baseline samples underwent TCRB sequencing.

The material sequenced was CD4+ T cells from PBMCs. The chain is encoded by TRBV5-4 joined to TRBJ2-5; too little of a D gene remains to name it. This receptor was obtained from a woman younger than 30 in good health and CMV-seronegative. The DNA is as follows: TGTGCCAGCAGCTGGCCGCAAGAGACCCAGTACTTC. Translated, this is CASSWPQETQYF. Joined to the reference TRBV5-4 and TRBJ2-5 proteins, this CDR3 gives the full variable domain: ETGVTQSPTHLIKTRGQQVTLRCSSQSGHNTVSWYQQALGQGPQFIFQYYREEENGRGNFPPRFSGLQFPNYSSELNVNALELDDSALYLCASSWPQETQYFGPGTRLLVL.